What follows are 18 T cell receptor beta chains derived from one specimen sequenced in a study of T cell responses to AZD1222 COVID-19 vaccine. The method was immunoSEQ multiplex PCR; TCRdb's version includes in-frame clones alone and lacks a portion of them. Of 95,000 to 150,000 clones in the sample, around 89% were seen once. Sequenced here: peripheral blood, sampled on day 0 of AZD1222 vaccination. The source of these receptors is an adult in good health.

The rearrangement joins TRBV28 to TRBJ2-3; 7 positions match TRBD2. This CDR3 has 16 amino acids. Germline assignment: CDR1 MDHEN and CDR2 SYDVKM. V was clipped by 4 bases and J by 0 bases; unmatched bases: 7. DNA of the CDR3: TGTGCCAGCAGTTCCTTGTTTAGCGGGAGCACAGATACGCAGTATTTT. Translating it yields CASSSLFSGSTDTQYF.

The rearrangement links TRBV19 to TRBJ1-5, with 7 bases fitting TRBD1. The trim removed 6 bases at V and 0 bases at J, leaving 5 bases unmatched. This CDR3 is 15 amino acids long. Germline CDR1 reads LNHDA; CDR2 reads SQIVND (reference sequence). The CDR3 sequence is CASRLDRASNQPQHF. The CDR3, as DNA: TGTGCCAGTAGATTAGACAGGGCTAGCAATCAGCCCCAGCATTTT.

In this sample, this clone turned up once. The gene calls are TRBV6-5 and TRBJ1-5; 8 bases align to TRBD1. CDR1 and CDR2 from the germline V gene are MNHEY and SVGAGI. The CDR3 runs to 15 residues. V shed 5 bases, J shed 4 bases, and the junction held 7 bases outside the gene matches. In nucleotides, the CDR3 is TGTGCCAGCAGTCCCGGACAGGGTAAAAATCAGCCCCAGCATTTT. Amino acid sequence: CASSPGQGKNQPQHF.

J is TRBJ1-2 and V is TRBV7-9; D may be TRBD1 (5 bases). The germline V gene encodes CDR1 SEHNR and CDR2 FQNEAQ (reference sequence). The CDR3 loop spans 19 amino acids. Trimming stripped 2 bases from V and 0 bases from J, with 22 bases between. The CDR3 DNA is TGTGCCAGCAGCTTACCGCCCAAAGTGGGGGAGAGGGCTAACTATGGCTACACCTTC. Protein product: CASSLPPKVGERANYGYTF. Supplemented by reference TRBV7-9 and TRBJ1-2, the full variable domain reads DTGVSQNPRHKITKRGQNVTFRCDPISEHNRLYWYRQTLGQGPEFLTYFQNEAQLEKSRLLSDRFSAERPKGSFSTLEIQRTEQGDSAMYLCASSLPPKVGERANYGYTFGSGTRLTVV.

The chain couples TRBV30 to TRBJ2-7; TRBD1 matches at 10 bases. Germline V gene lookup returns CDR1 GTSNPN and CDR2 SVGIG (reference sequence). Unmatched junction bases numbered 9, after V lost 2 bases and J lost 2 bases. CDR3 length equals 16 residues. The CDR3 bases are TGTGCCTGGAGTCGGGACAGGGGCAGAGGGGCCTACGAGCAGTACTTC. Protein product: CAWSRDRGRGAYEQYF.

The J gene is TRBJ1-5, the V gene TRBV18; no reliable D call. The CDR3 covers 15 residues. Trimming pared 4 bases from V and 2 bases from J, leaving 12 bases between. Looked up from germline, CDR1 is KGHSH and CDR2 is LQKENI. CDR3 residues: CASSLEGGGNQPQHF. The CDR3 nucleotides read TGTGCCAGCTCACTTGAGGGAGGAGGCAATCAGCCCCAGCATTTT.

The V call is TRBV28, the J call TRBJ1-4; 11 bases are shared with TRBD1. From germline, CDR1 is MDHEN and CDR2 SYDVKM. Trimming at V came to 6 bases and at J to 10 bases, leaving 7 bases not matched to a gene. The length of the CDR3 is 14 residues. The CDR3 coding sequence is TGTGCCAGCAGACCGCCCGGGACAGGGGGAAAACTGTTTTTT. It translates to CASRPPGTGGKLFF.

The chain combines TRBV30 with TRBJ1-5; D is possibly TRBD1 (5 bases). V gave up 0 bases and J gave up 9 bases, with 15 bases separating them. This CDR3 spans 14 amino acids. Per germline, CDR1 GTSNPN and CDR2 SVGIG (reference sequence). The CDR3: CAWSVSQGPTPQHF. In DNA, the CDR3 is TGTGCCTGGAGTGTATCCCAGGGCCCCACGCCCCAGCATTTT.

V gene TRBV9 combines with J gene TRBJ1-3; 7 nucleotides align to TRBD1. V was pared by 5 bases and J by 1 base, with 9 bases of the junction left unmatched. The length of the CDR3 is 16 residues. CDR1 and CDR2 (germline): SGDLS, YYNGEE. This CDR3 reads CASSVQGTVSGNTIYF. For the CDR3, the DNA is TGTGCCAGCAGTGTACAGGGGACCGTATCTGGAAACACCATATATTTT.

The J gene is TRBJ1-1, the V gene TRBV5-1, with D uncertain. The CDR3 spans 15 residues. The germline V gene encodes CDR1 SGHRS and CDR2 YFSETQ. V dropped 1 base and J dropped 1 base, with 11 bases sitting between them. The CDR3 DNA follows: TGCGCCAGCAGCTTGTCAGTCGTGGGGAACACTGAAGCTTTCTTT. It yields the protein CASSLSVVGNTEAFF.

This chain uses TRBV13 with TRBJ2-7; D possibly uses TRBD1 or TRBD2 (5 bases each). V lost 0 bases to trimming and J lost 7 bases, with 13 bases between them. The CDR3 contains 14 residues. Germline V gives CDR1 PRHDT, CDR2 FYEKMQ (reference sequence). The DNA for the CDR3 is TGTGCCAGCAGCTTAGGGCAGGGAGTGGCGGAGCAGTACTTC. Encoded protein: CASSLGQGVAEQYF.

This chain joins TRBV11-3 and TRBJ2-2, with 8 bases aligning to TRBD1. The CDR3 sequence is 15 residues long. CDR1 SGHNT and CDR2 YENEEA come from the germline V gene. V shed 6 bases and J 1 base; nucleotides not matched to a gene: 4. CDR3 DNA: TGTGCCAGCAGTCCCGGGACAGGGAACACCGGGGAGCTGTTTTTT. Translated: CASSPGTGNTGELFF.

The chain links TRBV3-1 (or the pseudogene TRBV3-2) to TRBJ1-3, with a tentative D call TRBD1 (5 bases). The CDR3 runs to 19 residues. The V gene lost 1 base and the J gene lost 0 bases, with 19 bases spanning the gap. The germline gives CDR1 LGHDT, CDR2 YNNKEL (reference sequence). The CDR3 spells CASSQGPGYPGSSGNTIYF. The CDR3 DNA is TGTGCCAGCAGCCAAGGACCAGGGTACCCCGGAAGCTCTGGAAACACCATATATTTT.

This chain connects TRBV7-2 to TRBJ1-1; D is ambiguous. Germline V CDR1 and CDR2: SGHTA, FQGNSA. This CDR3 has 12 residues. V was cut by 1 base and J by 7 bases, with 7 bases left in between. Here the CDR3 reads CASSLGAGEAFF. For the CDR3, the DNA is TGTGCCAGCAGCTTAGGGGCGGGTGAAGCTTTCTTT.

The rearrangement joins TRBV6-2 or TRBV6-3 to TRBJ2-7, with 12 bases fitting TRBD2. This CDR3 has 15 residues. The V gene end was trimmed by 4 bases and the J gene end by 5 bases; junction bases not matched to a gene: 6. Germline-derived CDR1 and CDR2 are MNHEY and SVGEGT. The CDR3 DNA reads as TGTGCCAGCAGTTCAAGACTAGCGGGAGTAAACGAGCAGTACTTC. Its protein is CASSSRLAGVNEQYF.

The V gene is TRBV9, the J gene TRBJ2-1, with D hard to call. CDR1 is SGDLS and CDR2 is YYNGEE in the germline V gene. Trimming took off 4 bases at V and 0 bases at J, with 8 bases between the two ends. There are 14 residues in the CDR3. The chain's CDR3 is CASSPPSSYNEQFF. The CDR3 bases are TGTGCCAGCAGCCCCCCCAGCTCCTACAATGAGCAGTTCTTC.

V gene TRBV7-2 combines with J gene TRBJ2-3; D tentatively fits TRBD1 or TRBD2 (5 bases each). The CDR3 length is 17 residues. V was trimmed by 5 bases and J by 7 bases, leaving 25 bases between them. CDR1 and CDR2 (germline): SGHTA, FQGNSA. CDR3 sequence reads: CASSPYWRRPRTHTQYF. Written as DNA, the CDR3 is TGTGCCAGCAGCCCATACTGGAGGCGCCCCCGGACACATACGCAGTATTTT.

The chain joins TRBV28 to TRBJ2-7, with 8 nucleotides matching TRBD1. Looked up from germline, CDR1 is MDHEN and CDR2 is SYDVKM. The CDR3 sequence is 15 residues long. The J segment lost 5 bases and the V segment lost 1 base, leaving 7 bases of the junction unmatched. CDR3 nucleotide sequence: TGTGCCAGCAGTTTATTGGACAGGGATCAGGACGAGCAGTACTTC. Protein: CASSLLDRDQDEQYF.